One sample yielded the 27 T cell receptor beta chains listed below, sequenced in a study of OX40 agonist ivuxolimab in advanced cancers. Libraries were prepared by immunoSEQ multiplex PCR; TCRdb keeps only in-frame clonotypes and omits some of them. The sample carries around 40,000 clones, approximately 90% recorded once. The material sequenced was CD4+ or CD8+ T cells sorted from blood, taken in a trial of the OX40 agonist ivuxolimab. Source of these receptors: an adult with an advanced solid tumor such as melanoma, head and neck, liver or kidney cancer.

The V gene is TRBV14, the J gene TRBJ2-7; the D is unclear. Germline-derived CDR1 and CDR2 are SGHDN and FVKESK. V gave up 1 base and J gave up 3 bases, with 7 bases separating them. The CDR3 covers 13 residues. The CDR3 nucleotides are TGTGCCAGCAGCCAAGGGAATAACTACGAGCAGTACTTC. Translated, it gives CASSQGNNYEQYF.

This chain uses TRBV30 with TRBJ1-5; 9 nucleotides match TRBD1. After removal of 0 bases from V and 2 bases from J, the junction contained 14 bases not matched to a gene. This CDR3 contains 19 residues. The germline V gene has CDR1 GTSNPN and CDR2 SVGIG (reference sequence). CDR3 sequence: CAWSVEGQGFGDGNQPQHF. DNA of the CDR3: TGTGCCTGGAGTGTAGAGGGACAGGGTTTCGGGGATGGCAATCAGCCCCAGCATTTT. Based on the CDR3 plus reference TRBV30 and TRBJ1-5, the full variable domain is SQTIHQWPATLVQPVGSPLSLECTVEGTSNPNLYWYRQAAGRGLQLLFYSVGIGQISSEVPQNLSASRPQDRQFILSSKKLLLSDSGFYLCAWSVEGQGFGDGNQPQHFGDGTRLSIL.

The V and J genes are TRBV6-1 and TRBJ2-7, with TRBD2 matching over 12 bases. After removal of 5 bases from V and 5 bases from J, the junction contained 7 bases not matched to a gene. This CDR3 spans 15 amino acids. CDR1 is MNHNS, CDR2 SASEGT, per germline. This chain's CDR3 is CASSLWTSGINEQYF. CDR3 DNA: TGTGCCAGCAGTCTATGGACTAGCGGGATCAACGAGCAGTACTTC.

This clone is medium-sized. This rearrangement joins TRBV10-2 to TRBJ1-2; D is possibly TRBD1 (5 bases). Germline V lookup: CDR1 WSHSY, CDR2 SAAADI. There are 16 residues in the CDR3. The V gene lost 0 bases and the J gene lost 3 bases, with 14 bases spanning the gap. The CDR3 reads CASSESRSGTHYGYTF. The CDR3 nucleotides read TGCGCCAGCAGTGAGTCCAGGTCCGGGACGCACTATGGCTACACCTTC.

The V and J genes are TRBV18 and TRBJ1-3; the D gene is possibly TRBD1 (5 bases). CDR1 is KGHSH, CDR2 LQKENI, per germline. CDR3 size: 16 residues. Trimming stripped 2 bases from V and 5 bases from J, with 16 bases between. In DNA, the CDR3 is TGTGCCAGCTCACCAATTCCAGTGGGGGAGAGAAACACCATATATTTT. It translates to CASSPIPVGERNTIYF.

This chain uses TRBV29-1 with TRBJ1-4; 7 bases fit TRBD1. Trimming at V came to 6 bases and at J to 0 bases, leaving 4 bases not matched to a gene. The CDR3 is made up of 14 amino acids. The germline gives CDR1 SQVTM, CDR2 ANQGSEA. The CDR3 DNA follows: TGCAGCGTATCCGACAGGGCAACTAATGAAAAACTGTTTTTT. This translates into CSVSDRATNEKLFF. Full variable domain (rest looked up from reference TRBV29-1 and TRBJ1-4): SAVISQKPSRDICQRGTSLTIQCQVDSQVTMMFWYRQQPGQSLTLIATANQGSEATYESGFVIDKFPISRPNLTFSTLTVSNMSPEDSSIYLCSVSDRATNEKLFFGSGTQLSVL.

V and J are TRBV6-1 and TRBJ2-7; the D is unclear. CDR1 and CDR2 (germline): MNHNS, SASEGT. Trimming shortened V by 6 bases and J by 7 bases, and 19 bases separated the two germline ends. This CDR3 has 14 residues. In nucleotides, the CDR3 is TGTGCCAGCAGCCTTGGGGATTCAACGCGAGAGCAGTACTTC. Amino acid sequence: CASSLGDSTREQYF.

This sequence joins TRBV12-5 and TRBJ1-3; tentative D call: TRBD1 (6 bases). Germline values: CDR1 LGHNT, CDR2 FRNRAP. The CDR3 consists of 15 residues. Trimming removed 5 bases at V and 1 base at J, with 12 bases between. CDR3 DNA sequence: TGTGCTAGTGGTCCCCCAACAGGGTCTGGAAACACCATATATTTT. It specifies CASGPPTGSGNTIYF.

This clone has a single count. The chain's CDR3 is CASSITLAGHGELFF. The CDR3 DNA is TGTGCCAGTAGTATTACCCTAGCGGGACACGGGGAGCTGTTTTTT. The chain uses TRBV19 and TRBJ2-2, with 9 bases lining up with TRBD2. The V segment lost 3 bases and the J segment 7 bases; nucleotides outside the gene matches: 6. Germline lookup yields CDR1 LNHDA and CDR2 SQIVND (reference sequence). This CDR3 is 15 amino acids long.

This chain joins TRBV6-6 and TRBJ2-7, with D hard to call. V lost 10 bases and J lost 0, with 13 bases in between. The CDR3 loop spans 13 amino acids. Germline V lookup: CDR1 MNHNY, CDR2 SVGAGI (reference sequence). Written as DNA, the CDR3 is TGTGCCACCGACTTCGGCAACTCCTACGAGCAGTACTTC. Its protein product is CATDFGNSYEQYF.

V and J are TRBV5-8 and TRBJ2-7, with D unresolved. Germline V lookup: CDR1 SGHTS, CDR2 YDEGEE. The CDR3 runs 11 residues. Trimming took 4 bases from V and 9 from J, leaving 11 bases between them. The CDR3 DNA reads TGTGCCAGCAGCCAGCGCGTCCCGCAGTACTTC. Translating it yields CASSQRVPQYF.

This clone has only one observation. This rearrangement joins TRBV5-1 to TRBJ2-7; D might be TRBD1 (5 bases). Trimming pared 3 bases from V and 1 base from J, leaving 14 bases between. The CDR3 is 15 residues long. Germline V CDR1 and CDR2: SGHRS, YFSETQ. The CDR3 loop reads CASSSMGLPSYEQYF. The CDR3, as DNA: TGCGCCAGCAGCTCAATGGGGCTACCGTCCTACGAGCAGTACTTC.

J is TRBJ2-3 and V is TRBV9; D might be TRBD2 (5 bases). The germline V gene has CDR1 SGDLS and CDR2 YYNGEE. The CDR3 runs to 17 residues. V shed 0 bases and J shed 0 bases, with 14 bases lying between them. Here the CDR3 DNA reads TGTGCCAGCAGCGTAGTCCCACCTGGCGGGAGCACAGATACGCAGTATTTT. This encodes CASSVVPPGGSTDTQYF.

This clone was counted only a few times. The chain links TRBV7-2 to TRBJ2-2; 9 bases are shared with TRBD1. Germline trimming cut 5 bases from V and 4 bases from J; bases unmatched to any gene: 5. This CDR3 contains 15 residues. CDR1 is SGHTA, CDR2 FQGNSA, per germline. CDR3 DNA sequence: TGTGCCAGCAGCAAATGGACAGGGGCCACCGGGGAGCTGTTTTTT. It translates to CASSKWTGATGELFF.

The rearrangement joins TRBV19 to TRBJ2-3; D possibly corresponds to TRBD2 (5 bases). Between the trimmed V and J ends, which lost 3 bases and 3 bases, there was a span of 19 bases. Germline values: CDR1 LNHDA, CDR2 SQIVND (reference sequence). The CDR3 sequence is 17 residues long. CDR3 sequence (DNA): TGTGCCAGTAGTATTAACCCGGGGTACCTCGGGACAGATACGCAGTATTTT. As protein: CASSINPGYLGTDTQYF.

J is TRBJ2-3 and V is TRBV27, with D uncertain. V shed 3 bases and J shed 1 base, with 8 bases lying between them. CDR3 length equals 14 residues. CDR1 is MNHEY, CDR2 SMNVEV, per germline (reference sequence). This chain's CDR3 is CASSFSAGTDTQYF. In DNA, the CDR3 is TGTGCCAGCAGTTTTTCCGCGGGCACAGATACGCAGTATTTT.

This chain uses TRBV27 with TRBJ2-7; D assignment may be TRBD1 or TRBD2 (5 bases each). Germline CDR1 is MNHEY and CDR2 is SMNVEV (reference sequence). The CDR3 covers 14 residues. V lost 3 bases and J 4 bases, leaving 13 bases between the germline ends. CDR3 coding DNA: TGTGCCAGCAGTTTCGACAGCCGGAGGTACGAGCAGTACTTC. Amino acids: CASSFDSRRYEQYF.

The chain uses TRBV1 and TRBJ2-3. TRBV1 is labeled a pseudogene. The CDR3 runs 14 residues. The chain's CDR3 is CTSSQEWGYDTQYF. CDR3 in DNA: TGCACCAGCAGCCAAGAGTGGGGGTACGATACGCAGTATTTT.

This sequence joins TRBV27 and TRBJ1-2, with TRBD1 matching 8 bases. The CDR3 contains 15 residues. Germline V lookup: CDR1 MNHEY, CDR2 SMNVEV (reference sequence). V dropped 5 bases and J dropped 8; count of bases not matched to a gene: 13. CDR3: CASSQTRTGWGGYTF. Here the CDR3 DNA reads TGTGCCAGCAGTCAGACCCGGACAGGGTGGGGAGGCTACACCTTC.

This chain links TRBV6-5 with TRBJ1-1; 8 nucleotides agree with TRBD1. V lost 4 bases, J lost 0 bases, and 1 base stayed unmatched. This CDR3 has 14 residues. The germline CDR1 and CDR2 sequences are MNHEY and SVGAGI. CDR3 nucleotides: TGTGCCAGCAGTTCAGGGGGCCTGAACACTGAAGCTTTCTTT. It yields the protein CASSSGGLNTEAFF.

J is TRBJ2-5 and V is TRBV7-8; TRBD1 might be the D (6 bases). Germline-derived CDR1 and CDR2 are SGHVS and FQNEAQ. Trimming took 2 bases from V and 2 from J, leaving 15 bases between them. The CDR3 sequence is 16 residues long. This chain's CDR3 is CASSLRWTAKQETQYF. The DNA of the CDR3 is TGTGCCAGCAGCTTACGTTGGACAGCTAAGCAAGAGACCCAGTACTTC.

This clone occurred a few times. This chain uses TRBV25-1 with TRBJ2-7, with D unclear. This CDR3 has 11 residues. V lost 7 bases to trimming and J lost 3 bases, with 7 bases between them. Germline V gives CDR1 MGHDK, CDR2 SYGVNS. CDR3 loop: CASTDGYEQYF. CDR3 nucleotide sequence: TGTGCCAGCACCGACGGCTACGAGCAGTACTTC.

This chain joins TRBV6-5 and TRBJ2-1; 10 bases are shared with TRBD1. V shed 2 bases, J shed 5 bases, and the junction held 3 bases outside the gene matches. CDR3 length: 15 residues. CDR1 is MNHEY and CDR2 is SVGAGI in the germline V gene. The CDR3 DNA follows: TGTGCCAGCAGTTACCGGGACAGGGGAAACAATGAGCAGTTCTTC. This gives the protein CASSYRDRGNNEQFF.

This clone has only a few counts. The rearrangement links TRBV14 to TRBJ2-2; D is ambiguous. With 0 bases removed from V and 6 bases from J, the gap between germline ends came to 8 bases. The germline gives CDR1 SGHDN, CDR2 FVKESK. The CDR3 sequence is 14 residues long. CDR3 region: CASSQDYNAGELFF. CDR3 sequence (DNA): TGTGCCAGCAGCCAAGATTATAACGCCGGGGAGCTGTTTTTT.

The CDR3, as DNA: TGTGCCAGTAGGGTCTCCGGGACAGGGGGTGAAGCTTTCTTT. Protein sequence: CASRVSGTGGEAFF. This chain connects TRBV19 to TRBJ1-1, with TRBD1 identical over 11 bases. J was trimmed by 7 bases and V by 6 bases; bases with no gene match: 7. This CDR3 region has 14 residues. CDR1 is LNHDA and CDR2 is SQIVND in the germline V gene (reference sequence).

The table lists this clone with a few counts. V usage is TRBV7-6 and J usage is TRBJ2-7, with unresolved D. The V end lost 1 base, the J end lost 0 bases, and 4 bases lay between the germline ends. The CDR3 is made up of 13 amino acids. Germline lookup yields CDR1 SGHVS and CDR2 FNYEAQ. The CDR3 protein is CASSLGRSYEQYF. CDR3 sequence (DNA): TGTGCCAGCAGCTTAGGCCGCTCCTACGAGCAGTACTTC.

The chain recombines TRBV7-9 with TRBJ1-1; the match to TRBD1 covers 8 bases. This CDR3 region has 17 residues. V lost 1 base and J lost 1; bases outside the gene matches: 8. Germline CDR1 and CDR2: SEHNR and FQNEAQ (reference sequence). Written as DNA, the CDR3 is TGTGCCAGCAGCTTAGGATTCGTTGGGACAGGGAACACTGAAGCTTTCTTT. This gives the protein CASSLGFVGTGNTEAFF.